These T cell receptor beta chains were read from a single sample in a study of blood T cell repertoires in COVID-19. The repertoire was sequenced with immunoSEQ multiplex PCR; TCRdb's copy has only in-frame clones and lacks some. The sample has approximately 360,000 clones; roughly 90% are singletons. Sequencing was done on a sample of peripheral blood. The receptors here all came from a young man with active or convalescent COVID-19. CDR3s leave out the opening cysteine and the closing phenylalanine or tryptophan. The D gene is left open where the match is weak.

d_call: NA; v_call: TRBV20-1; cdr3_aa: SAIEPGRTQY
d_call: TRBD2; v_call: TRBV4-2; cdr3_aa: ASSQQGTSVTYEQY
d_call: TRBD1; v_call: TRBV9; cdr3_aa: ASSGGGTGGSLYNSPLH
d_call: TRBD1; v_call: TRBV27; cdr3_aa: ASSFPGQGTY
d_call: TRBD2; v_call: TRBV18; cdr3_aa: ASSPRGNQETQY
d_call: NA; v_call: TRBV5-1; cdr3_aa: ASQLSNGANVLT
d_call: NA; v_call: TRBV7-3; cdr3_aa: ASSPTGITGELF
d_call: NA; v_call: TRBV3-1/TRBV3-2; cdr3_aa: ASSQFGPSGYEQY
d_call: TRBD2; v_call: TRBV6-2/TRBV6-3; cdr3_aa: ASSRTSGSYEQY
d_call: NA; v_call: TRBV6-4; cdr3_aa: ASSDKDWVSTDTQY
d_call: NA; v_call: TRBV4-1; cdr3_aa: ASSQDPTGGYGYT
d_call: NA; v_call: TRBV6-5; cdr3_aa: ASARGDTQY
d_call: NA; v_call: TRBV5-1; cdr3_aa: ASSLGLQGNTEAF
d_call: NA; v_call: TRBV11-2; cdr3_aa: ASSSQGGNQPQH
d_call: NA; v_call: TRBV5-1; cdr3_aa: ASSLEVRGLPGTIY
d_call: TRBD2; v_call: TRBV3-1/TRBV3-2; cdr3_aa: ASRGTSGRETQY
d_call: TRBD1; v_call: TRBV18; cdr3_aa: ASSQPGTGYEQY
d_call: TRBD1; v_call: TRBV27; cdr3_aa: ASRGGQGKSGNTIY
d_call: NA; v_call: TRBV9; cdr3_aa: ASSGVLGTEANEQF
d_call: NA; v_call: TRBV15; cdr3_aa: ATSTGGGSNQPQH
d_call: NA; v_call: TRBV7-8; cdr3_aa: ATSSASPLNSPLH
d_call: TRBD2; v_call: TRBV6-2/TRBV6-3; cdr3_aa: ASSYLLAGVGDTQY
d_call: TRBD2; v_call: TRBV12-5; cdr3_aa: ASGLVGLAGVNEQF
d_call: TRBD1; v_call: TRBV14; cdr3_aa: ASSNTGGTGELF
d_call: NA; v_call: TRBV24-1; cdr3_aa: ATSDANRDEQY
d_call: NA; v_call: TRBV3-1/TRBV3-2; cdr3_aa: ASSQSTGWHGYT
d_call: NA; v_call: TRBV3-1/TRBV3-2; cdr3_aa: ASSPTPGARAYEQY